The entry below describes one T cell receptor (beta chain). The record originates from a study of blood T cell repertoires in COVID-19. On the study more broadly: Sources were T cells, B-cell-depleted T cells, or PBMCs; the material itself was cDNA or gDNA.

With 1 base removed from V and 9 bases from J, the gap between germline ends came to 21 bases. The germline V gene encodes CDR1 LGHDT and CDR2 YNNKEL (reference sequence). CDR3 length: 17 amino acids. In the source study's methods: Amplifying reference gene primers gave estimates of nucleated cell counts. Clones were read by immunoSEQ multiplex PCR, and TCRdb kept only the in-frame ones, dropping some. The D gene and trimming were derived from the DNA, and the V and J assignments and clone size from that table. The table includes fewer than 500,000 clones, 85% to 90% detected once. While infection was still active, Seattle patients were enrolled and then followed longitudinally.

The sample taken for sequencing was peripheral blood. The TCR comes from a man younger than 35 with COVID-19, enrolled during active disease. This chain uses TRBV3-1 (or the pseudogene TRBV3-2) with TRBJ1-4; TRBD1 might be the D (6 bases). CDR3 amino acids: CASSQGVRGHQGKKLFF. For the CDR3, the DNA is TGTGCCAGCAGCCAAGGTGTAAGGGGCCACCAGGGGAAAAAACTGTTTTTT.